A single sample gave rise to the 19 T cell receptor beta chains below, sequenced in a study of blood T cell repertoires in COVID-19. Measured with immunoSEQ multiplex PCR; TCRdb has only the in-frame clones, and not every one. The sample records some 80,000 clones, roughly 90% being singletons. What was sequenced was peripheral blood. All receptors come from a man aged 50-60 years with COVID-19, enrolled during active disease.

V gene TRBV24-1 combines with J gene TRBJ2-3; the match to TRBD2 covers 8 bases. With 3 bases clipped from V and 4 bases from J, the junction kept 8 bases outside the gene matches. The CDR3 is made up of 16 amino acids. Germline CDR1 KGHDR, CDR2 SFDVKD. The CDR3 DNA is TGTGCCACCAGTGATGGGCCCAGCGGGAGCTCAGATACGCAGTATTTT. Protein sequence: CATSDGPSGSSDTQYF.

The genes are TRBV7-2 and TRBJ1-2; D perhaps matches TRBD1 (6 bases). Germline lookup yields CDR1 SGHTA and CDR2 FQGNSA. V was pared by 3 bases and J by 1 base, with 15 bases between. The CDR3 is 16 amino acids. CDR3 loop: CASSFGGSGRNYGYTF. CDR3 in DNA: TGTGCCAGCAGCTTTGGGGGCTCCGGCCGTAACTATGGCTACACCTTC.

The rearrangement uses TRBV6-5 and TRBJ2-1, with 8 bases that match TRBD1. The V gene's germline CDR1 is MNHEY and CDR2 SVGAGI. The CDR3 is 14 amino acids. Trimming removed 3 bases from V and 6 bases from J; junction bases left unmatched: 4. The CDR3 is CASSYGQGTNEQFF. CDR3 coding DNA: TGTGCCAGCAGTTATGGACAGGGAACCAATGAGCAGTTCTTC.

CDR3 amino acids: CASSVTGNGVYGYTF. CDR3 bases: TGTGCCAGCAGCGTCACAGGCAACGGAGTCTATGGCTACACCTTC. The J gene is TRBJ1-2, the V gene TRBV9; TRBD1 might be the D (5 bases). Germline loops: CDR1 SGDLS, CDR2 YYNGEE. Trimming shortened V by 2 bases and J by 4 bases, and 15 bases separated the two germline ends. The CDR3 length is 15 residues.

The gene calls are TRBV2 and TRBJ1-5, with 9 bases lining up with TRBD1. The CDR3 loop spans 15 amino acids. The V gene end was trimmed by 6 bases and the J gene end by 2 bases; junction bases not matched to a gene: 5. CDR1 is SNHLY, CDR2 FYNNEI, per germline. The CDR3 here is CASRVGQGGNQPQHF. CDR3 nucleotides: TGTGCCAGCAGGGTGGGACAGGGAGGCAATCAGCCCCAGCATTTT.

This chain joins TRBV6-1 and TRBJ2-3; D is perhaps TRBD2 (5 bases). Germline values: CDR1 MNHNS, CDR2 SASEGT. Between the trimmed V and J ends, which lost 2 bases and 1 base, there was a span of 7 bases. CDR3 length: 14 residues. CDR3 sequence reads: CASSESSGTDTQYF. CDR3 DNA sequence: TGTGCCAGCAGTGAAAGTAGCGGCACAGATACGCAGTATTTT.

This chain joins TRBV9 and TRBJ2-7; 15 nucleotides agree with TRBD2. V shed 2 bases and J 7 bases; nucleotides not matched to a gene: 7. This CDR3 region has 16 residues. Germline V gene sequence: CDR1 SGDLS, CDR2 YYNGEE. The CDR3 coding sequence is TGTGCCAGCAGCGTTGGACTAGCGGGAGGGCCGGGGGAGCAGTACTTC. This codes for CASSVGLAGGPGEQYF.

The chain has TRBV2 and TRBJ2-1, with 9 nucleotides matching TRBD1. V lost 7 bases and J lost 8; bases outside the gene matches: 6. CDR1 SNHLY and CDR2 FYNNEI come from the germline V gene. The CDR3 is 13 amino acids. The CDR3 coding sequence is TGTGCCAGCACGGGACAGGGATTCGATGAGCAGTTCTTC. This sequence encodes CASTGQGFDEQFF. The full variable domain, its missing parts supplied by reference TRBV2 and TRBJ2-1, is EPEVTQTPSHQVTQMGQEVILRCVPISNHLYFYWYRQILGQKVEFLVSFYNNEISEKSEIFDDQFSVERPDGSNFTLKIRSTKLEDSAMYFCASTGQGFDEQFFGPGTRLTVL.

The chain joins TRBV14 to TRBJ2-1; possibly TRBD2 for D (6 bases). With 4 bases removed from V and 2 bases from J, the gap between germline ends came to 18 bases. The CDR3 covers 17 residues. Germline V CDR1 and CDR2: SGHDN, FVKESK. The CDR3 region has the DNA TGTGCCAGCAGCCCAAGCGTGCGGGATCCCCCCTACAATGAGCAGTTCTTC. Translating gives CASSPSVRDPPYNEQFF.

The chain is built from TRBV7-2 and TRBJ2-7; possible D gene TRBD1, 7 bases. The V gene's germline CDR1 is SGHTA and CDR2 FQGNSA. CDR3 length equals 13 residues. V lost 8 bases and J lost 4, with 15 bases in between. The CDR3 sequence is CASSQAGGYEQYF. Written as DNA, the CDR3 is TGTGCCAGCTCCCAGGCAGGGGGGTACGAGCAGTACTTC.

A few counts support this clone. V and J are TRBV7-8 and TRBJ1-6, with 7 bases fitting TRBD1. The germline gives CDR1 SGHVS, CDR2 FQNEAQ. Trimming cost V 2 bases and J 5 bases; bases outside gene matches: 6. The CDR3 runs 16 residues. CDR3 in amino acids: CASSLRQGGDNSPLHF. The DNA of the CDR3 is TGTGCCAGCAGCTTACGGCAGGGGGGAGATAATTCACCCCTCCACTTT.

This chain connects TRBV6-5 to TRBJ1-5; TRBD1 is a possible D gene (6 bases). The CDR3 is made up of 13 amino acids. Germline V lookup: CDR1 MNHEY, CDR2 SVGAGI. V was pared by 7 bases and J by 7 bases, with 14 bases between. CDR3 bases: TGTGCCAGCAAAGGGGGAATTGGCCAGCCCCAGCATTTT. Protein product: CASKGGIGQPQHF.

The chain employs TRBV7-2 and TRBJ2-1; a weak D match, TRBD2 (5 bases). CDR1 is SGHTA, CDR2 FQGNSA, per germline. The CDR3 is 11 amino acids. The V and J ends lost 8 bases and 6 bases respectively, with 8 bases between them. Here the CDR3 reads CASAGFNEQFF. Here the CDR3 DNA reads TGTGCCAGCGCGGGTTTCAATGAGCAGTTCTTC. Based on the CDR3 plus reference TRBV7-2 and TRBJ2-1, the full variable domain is GAGVSQSPSNKVTEKGKDVELRCDPISGHTALYWYRQSLGQGLEFLIYFQGNSAPDKSGLPSDRFSAERTGGSVSTLTIQRTQQEDSAVYLCASAGFNEQFFGPGTRLTVL.

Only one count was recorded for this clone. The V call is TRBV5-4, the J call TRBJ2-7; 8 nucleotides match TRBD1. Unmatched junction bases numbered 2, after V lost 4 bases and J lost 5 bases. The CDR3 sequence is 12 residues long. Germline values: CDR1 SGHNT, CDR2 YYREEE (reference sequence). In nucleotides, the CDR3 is TGTGCCAGCAGCGGACAGGGTGACGAGCAGTACTTC. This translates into CASSGQGDEQYF.

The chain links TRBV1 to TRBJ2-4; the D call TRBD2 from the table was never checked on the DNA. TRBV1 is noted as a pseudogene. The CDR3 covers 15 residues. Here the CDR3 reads CTSSQPLADQNIQYF. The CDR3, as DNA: TGCACCAGCAGCCAACCCCTAGCGGACCAAAACATTCAGTACTTC.

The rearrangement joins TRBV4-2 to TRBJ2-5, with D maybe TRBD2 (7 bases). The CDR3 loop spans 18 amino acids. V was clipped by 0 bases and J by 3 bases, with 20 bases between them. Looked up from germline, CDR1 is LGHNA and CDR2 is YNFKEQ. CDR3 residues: CASSQDLGGGRSEETQYF. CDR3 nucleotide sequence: TGTGCCAGCAGCCAAGATCTGGGGGGCGGGAGAAGCGAAGAGACCCAGTACTTC.

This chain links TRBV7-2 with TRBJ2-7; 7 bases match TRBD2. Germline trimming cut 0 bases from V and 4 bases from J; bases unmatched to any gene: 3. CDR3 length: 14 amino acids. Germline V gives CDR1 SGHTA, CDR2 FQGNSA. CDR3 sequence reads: CASSLAGGSYEQYF. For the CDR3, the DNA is TGTGCCAGCAGCTTAGCGGGGGGGTCGTACGAGCAGTACTTC. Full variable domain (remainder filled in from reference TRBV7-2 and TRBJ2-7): GAGVSQSPSNKVTEKGKDVELRCDPISGHTALYWYRQSLGQGLEFLIYFQGNSAPDKSGLPSDRFSAERTGGSVSTLTIQRTQQEDSAVYLCASSLAGGSYEQYFGPGTRLTVT.

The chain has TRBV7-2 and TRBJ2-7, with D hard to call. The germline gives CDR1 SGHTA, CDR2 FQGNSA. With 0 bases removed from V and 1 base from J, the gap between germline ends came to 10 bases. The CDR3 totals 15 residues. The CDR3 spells CASSLAAGQSYEQYF. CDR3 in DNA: TGTGCCAGCAGCTTAGCCGCAGGCCAGTCCTACGAGCAGTACTTC.

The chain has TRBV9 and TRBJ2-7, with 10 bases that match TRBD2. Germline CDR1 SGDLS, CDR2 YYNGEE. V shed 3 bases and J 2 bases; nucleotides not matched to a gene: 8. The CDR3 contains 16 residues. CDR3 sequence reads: CASSATASGSTYEQYF. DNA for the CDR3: TGTGCCAGCAGCGCGACGGCTAGCGGGAGTACCTACGAGCAGTACTTC.